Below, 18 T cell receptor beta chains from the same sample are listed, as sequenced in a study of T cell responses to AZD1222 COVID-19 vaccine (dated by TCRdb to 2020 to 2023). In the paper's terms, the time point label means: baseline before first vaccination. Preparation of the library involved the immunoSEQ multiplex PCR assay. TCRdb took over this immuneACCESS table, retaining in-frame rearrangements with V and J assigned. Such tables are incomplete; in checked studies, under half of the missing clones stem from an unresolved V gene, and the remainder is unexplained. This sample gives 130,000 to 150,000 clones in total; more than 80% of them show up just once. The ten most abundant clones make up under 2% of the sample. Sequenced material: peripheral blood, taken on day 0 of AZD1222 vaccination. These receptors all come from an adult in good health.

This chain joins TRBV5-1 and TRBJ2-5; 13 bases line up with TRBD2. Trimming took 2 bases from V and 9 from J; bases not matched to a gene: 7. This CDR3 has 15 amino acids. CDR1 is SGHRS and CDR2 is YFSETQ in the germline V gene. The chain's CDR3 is CASSFGTSGTGAQYF. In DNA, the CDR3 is TGCGCCAGCAGCTTCGGGACTAGCGGGACCGGGGCCCAGTACTTC.

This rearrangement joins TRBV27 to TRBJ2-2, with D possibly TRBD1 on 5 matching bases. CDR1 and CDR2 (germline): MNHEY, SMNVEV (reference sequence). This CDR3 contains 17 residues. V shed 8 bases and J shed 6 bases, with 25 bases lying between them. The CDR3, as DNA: TGTGCCAGCGCCGTTAGGGGTGTTTCGAGCCTAGCCGGGGAGCTGTTTTTT. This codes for CASAVRGVSSLAGELFF.

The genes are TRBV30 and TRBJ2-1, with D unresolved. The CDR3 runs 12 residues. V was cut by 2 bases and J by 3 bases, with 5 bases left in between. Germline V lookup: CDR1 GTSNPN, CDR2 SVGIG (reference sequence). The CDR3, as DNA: TGTGCCTGGAGTTGGAGCTACAATGAGCAGTTCTTC. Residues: CAWSWSYNEQFF.

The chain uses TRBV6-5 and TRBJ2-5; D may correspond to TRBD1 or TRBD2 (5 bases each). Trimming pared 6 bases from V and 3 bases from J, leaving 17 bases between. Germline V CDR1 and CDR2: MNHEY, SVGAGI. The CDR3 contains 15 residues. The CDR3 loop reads CASREVRDAKETQYF. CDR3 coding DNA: TGTGCCAGCAGGGAGGTCCGGGACGCAAAAGAGACCCAGTACTTC.

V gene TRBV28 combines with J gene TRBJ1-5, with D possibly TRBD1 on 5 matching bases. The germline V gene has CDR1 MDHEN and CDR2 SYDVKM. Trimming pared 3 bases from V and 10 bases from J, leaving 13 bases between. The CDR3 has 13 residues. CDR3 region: CASSLGGGVPQHF. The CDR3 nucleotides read TGTGCCAGCAGTTTGGGGGGGGGTGTTCCCCAGCATTTT. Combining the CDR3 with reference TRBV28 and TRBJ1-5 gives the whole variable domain DVKVTQSSRYLVKRTGEKVFLECVQDMDHENMFWYRQDPGLGLRLIYFSYDVKMKEKGDIPEGYSVSREKKERFSLILESASTNQTSMYLCASSLGGGVPQHFGDGTRLSIL.

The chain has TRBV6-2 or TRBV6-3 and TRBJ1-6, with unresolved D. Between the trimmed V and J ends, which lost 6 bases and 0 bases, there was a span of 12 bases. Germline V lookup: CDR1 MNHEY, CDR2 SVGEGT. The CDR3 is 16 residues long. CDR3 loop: CASSLLRSSYNSPLHF. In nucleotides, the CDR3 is TGTGCCAGCAGCCTCCTTCGAAGCTCCTATAATTCACCCCTCCACTTT.

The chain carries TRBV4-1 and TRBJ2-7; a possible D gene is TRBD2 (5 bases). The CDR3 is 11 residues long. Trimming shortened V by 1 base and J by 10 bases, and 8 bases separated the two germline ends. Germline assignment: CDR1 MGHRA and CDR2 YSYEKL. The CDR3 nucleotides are TGCGCCAGCAGCCAAGGGGGAGACCAGTACTTC. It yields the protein CASSQGGDQYF.

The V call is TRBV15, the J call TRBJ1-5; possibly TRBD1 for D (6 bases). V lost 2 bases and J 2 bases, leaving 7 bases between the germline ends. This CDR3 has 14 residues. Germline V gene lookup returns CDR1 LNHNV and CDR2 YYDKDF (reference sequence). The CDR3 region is CATSRRTGNQPQHF. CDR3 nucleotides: TGTGCCACCAGCAGACGGACAGGCAATCAGCCCCAGCATTTT.

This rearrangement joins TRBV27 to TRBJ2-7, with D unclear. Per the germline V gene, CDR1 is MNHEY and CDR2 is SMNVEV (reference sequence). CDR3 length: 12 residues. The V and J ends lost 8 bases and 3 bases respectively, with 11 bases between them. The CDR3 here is CASGKPGYEQYF. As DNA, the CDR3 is TGTGCCAGCGGTAAACCGGGCTACGAGCAGTACTTC.

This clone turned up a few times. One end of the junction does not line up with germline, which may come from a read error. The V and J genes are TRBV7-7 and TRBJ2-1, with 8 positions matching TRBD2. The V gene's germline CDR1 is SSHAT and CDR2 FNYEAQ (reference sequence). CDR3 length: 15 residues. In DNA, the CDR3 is TGTGCTAGCAGCTTTAGACAAGCGGGAGTCGATGAGCAGTTCTTC. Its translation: CASSFRQAGVDEQFF.

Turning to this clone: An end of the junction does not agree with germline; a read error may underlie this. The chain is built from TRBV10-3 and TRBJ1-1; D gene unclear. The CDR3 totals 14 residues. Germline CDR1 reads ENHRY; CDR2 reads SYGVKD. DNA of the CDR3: TGTGCCATTAGTGGAGAGGGAGGAAAGGCTAAAGCTTTCTTT. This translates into CAISGEGGKAKAFF.

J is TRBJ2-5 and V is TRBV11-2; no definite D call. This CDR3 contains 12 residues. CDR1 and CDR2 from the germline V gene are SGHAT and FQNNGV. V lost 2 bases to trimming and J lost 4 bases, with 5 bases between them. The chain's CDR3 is CASSLLSETQYF. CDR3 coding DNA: TGTGCCAGCAGCTTACTGTCAGAGACCCAGTACTTC.

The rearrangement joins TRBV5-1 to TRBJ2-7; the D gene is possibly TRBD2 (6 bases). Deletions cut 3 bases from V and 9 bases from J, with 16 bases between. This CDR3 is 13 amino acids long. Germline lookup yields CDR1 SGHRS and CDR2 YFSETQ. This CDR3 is CASSWGESPAQYF. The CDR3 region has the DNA TGCGCCAGCAGCTGGGGGGAGTCCCCCGCGCAGTACTTC.

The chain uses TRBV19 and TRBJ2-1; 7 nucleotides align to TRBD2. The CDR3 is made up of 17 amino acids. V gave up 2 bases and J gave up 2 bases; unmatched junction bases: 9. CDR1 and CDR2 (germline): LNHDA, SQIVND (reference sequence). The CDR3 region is CASSINPGSGTYNEQFF. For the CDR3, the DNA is TGTGCCAGTAGTATAAACCCAGGGAGCGGGACCTACAATGAGCAGTTCTTC.

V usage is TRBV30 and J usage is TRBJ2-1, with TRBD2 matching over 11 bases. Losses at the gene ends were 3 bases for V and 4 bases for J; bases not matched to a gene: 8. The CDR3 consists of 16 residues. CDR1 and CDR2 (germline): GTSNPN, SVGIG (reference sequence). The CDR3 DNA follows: TGTGCCTGGAGGCCGGTGGGACTAGCGGATTACAATGAGCAGTTCTTC. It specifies CAWRPVGLADYNEQFF.

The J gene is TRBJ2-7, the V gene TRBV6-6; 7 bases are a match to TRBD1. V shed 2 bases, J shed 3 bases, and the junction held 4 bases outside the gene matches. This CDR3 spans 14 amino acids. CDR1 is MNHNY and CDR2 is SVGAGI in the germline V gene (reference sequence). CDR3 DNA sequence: TGTGCCAGCAGTTACCCGGGACAGAACTACGAGCAGTACTTC. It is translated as CASSYPGQNYEQYF.

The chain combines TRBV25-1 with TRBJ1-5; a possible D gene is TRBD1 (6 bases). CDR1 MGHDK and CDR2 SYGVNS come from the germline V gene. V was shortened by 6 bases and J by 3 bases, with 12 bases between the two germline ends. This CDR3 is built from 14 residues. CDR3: CASRGQGNNQPQHF. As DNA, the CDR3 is TGTGCCAGCAGGGGGCAGGGGAACAATCAGCCCCAGCATTTT.

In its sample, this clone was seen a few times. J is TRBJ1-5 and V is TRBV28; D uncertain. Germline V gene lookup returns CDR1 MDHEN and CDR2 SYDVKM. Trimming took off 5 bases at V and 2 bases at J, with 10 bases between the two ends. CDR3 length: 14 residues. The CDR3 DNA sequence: TGTGCCAGCAGTCCCCCGCTCGGCAATCAGCCCCAGCATTTT. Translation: CASSPPLGNQPQHF. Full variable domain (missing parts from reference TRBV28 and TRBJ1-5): DVKVTQSSRYLVKRTGEKVFLECVQDMDHENMFWYRQDPGLGLRLIYFSYDVKMKEKGDIPEGYSVSREKKERFSLILESASTNQTSMYLCASSPPLGNQPQHFGDGTRLSIL.